This T cell receptor beta chain was obtained from a study of T cell responses to AZD1222 COVID-19 vaccine. Study context: Second-dose intervals near 4 or 12 weeks were combined. Study results and limitations: The reported proportion of spike-specific TCRs targeting unmutated variant regions was nearly half. The study identified only five or six AZD1222 recipients as seropositive at baseline. Clonal diversity may have been underestimated, and the donors were mostly white British, with more females than males.

Notes on this clone: What it binds is unknown.

Clones were sequenced by immunoSEQ multiplex PCR, and TCRdb holds only the in-frame ones, with some missing. The sample holds under 200,000 clones, about nine tenths seen once. Sequencing was performed on peripheral blood, taken on day 0 of AZD1222 vaccination. The TCR was taken from an adult in good health.

Here the CDR3 reads CSVEDPDSGTEAFF. The CDR3 DNA is TGCAGCGTTGAAGATCCAGACAGTGGCACTGAAGCTTTCTTT. J is TRBJ1-1 and V is TRBV29-1, with D perhaps TRBD1 (5 bases). In germline, CDR1 is SQVTM, CDR2 ANQGSEA. This CDR3 spans 14 amino acids. V dropped 0 bases and J dropped 4 bases, with 12 bases sitting between them.